What follows are 29 T cell receptor beta chains derived from one specimen sequenced in a study of cytomegalovirus exposure and HLA in healthy donors. Method: immunoSEQ multiplex PCR; TCRdb's copy keeps in-frame clones and lacks some. In the table there are 45,000 to 70,000 clones, roughly 93% of which are singletons. Sequencing was done on a sample of PBMCs. The receptor source for this set is a woman between 18 and 29 years old in good health and CMV-seronegative.

This clone was observed a single time. The rearrangement joins TRBV27 to TRBJ2-5, with TRBD2 as a possible D gene (6 bases). V gave up 6 bases and J gave up 2 bases, with 16 bases separating them. The CDR3 is made up of 15 amino acids. CDR1 is MNHEY, CDR2 SMNVEV, per germline (reference sequence). CDR3 in DNA: TGTGCCAGCAGCCCCCTAACGGGGAGGCAAGAGACCCAGTACTTC. Its protein product is CASSPLTGRQETQYF.

The CDR3 sequence is CASSAGYKGEKLFF. As DNA, the CDR3 is TGTGCCAGCAGCGCAGGGTATAAGGGTGAAAAACTGTTTTTT. V usage is TRBV7-8 and J usage is TRBJ1-4, with a weak D call TRBD1 (5 bases). Trimming took off 5 bases at V and 7 bases at J, with 14 bases between the two ends. Germline CDR1 and CDR2: SGHVS and FQNEAQ. There are 14 residues in the CDR3. The full variable domain, in which reference TRBV7-8 and TRBJ1-4 provide the parts outside the CDR3, is GAGVSQSPRYKVAKRGQDVALRCDPISGHVSLFWYQQALGQGPEFLTYFQNEAQLDKSGLPSDRFFAERPEGSVSTLKIQRTQQEDSAVYLCASSAGYKGEKLFFGSGTQLSVL.

V and J are TRBV11-3 and TRBJ2-7, with 8 bases matching TRBD1. There are 15 residues in the CDR3. After removal of 5 bases from V and 3 bases from J, the junction contained 9 bases not matched to a gene. Germline CDR1 SGHNT, CDR2 YENEEA. CDR3 amino acids: CASSASGGSHYEQYF. The CDR3 DNA follows: TGTGCCAGCAGCGCTTCAGGGGGCTCCCACTACGAGCAGTACTTC.

The chain uses TRBV7-9 and TRBJ2-2, with TRBD1 matching over 7 bases. The V gene's germline CDR1 is SEHNR and CDR2 FQNEAQ (reference sequence). The CDR3 covers 14 residues. V lost 5 bases, J lost 4 bases, and 4 bases stayed unmatched. The CDR3 region is CASSVGQSTGELFF. The CDR3 coding sequence is TGTGCCAGCAGCGTGGGACAGTCCACCGGGGAGCTGTTTTTT.

Of note for this clone: A junction boundary mismatches the germline segment, possibly from a read error. V gene TRBV4-3 combines with J gene TRBJ2-1; no firm D call. The CDR3 is 16 amino acids. Germline lookup yields CDR1 LGHNA and CDR2 YSLEER. CDR3 protein: CASSKDAQSSYNEQFF. The CDR3 bases are TGCGCCAGCAGCAAAGATGCACAGAGCTCCTACAATGAGCAGTTCTTC.

The V and J genes are TRBV19 and TRBJ1-4; the match to TRBD1 covers 9 bases. The ends lost 3 bases at V and 9 bases at J; junction bases unmatched: 8. The length of the CDR3 is 15 residues. CDR1 and CDR2 (germline): LNHDA, SQIVND (reference sequence). The CDR3 loop reads CASSIPGTGLKKLFF. The CDR3 region has the DNA TGTGCCAGTAGTATCCCCGGGACAGGGTTGAAAAAACTGTTTTTT.

The J gene is TRBJ2-5, the V gene TRBV5-1; 8 bases map to TRBD1. J lost 5 bases, V lost 6 bases, and 6 bases had no gene match. Looked up from germline, CDR1 is SGHRS and CDR2 is YFSETQ. The CDR3 extends over 13 amino acids. This CDR3 reads CASTPGGWETQYF. The CDR3 DNA sequence: TGCGCCAGCACCCCAGGGGGCTGGGAGACCCAGTACTTC.

The J gene is TRBJ1-3, the V gene TRBV6-1; 8 positions agree with TRBD1. The CDR3 runs 15 residues. V shed 3 bases and J 6 bases; nucleotides not matched to a gene: 7. The germline V gene encodes CDR1 MNHNS and CDR2 SASEGT. The CDR3 is CASSDPQGAKNTIYF. CDR3 DNA sequence: TGTGCCAGCAGTGACCCGCAGGGGGCTAAAAACACCATATATTTT.

V usage is TRBV5-6 and J usage is TRBJ2-7; 9 bases agree with TRBD2. Looked up from germline, CDR1 is SGHDT and CDR2 is YYEEEE. This CDR3 is built from 14 residues. J gave up 3 bases and V 4 bases, and 5 bases lay outside the gene matches. Written as DNA, the CDR3 is TGTGCCAGCAGCGGTAGCGGGAGTGTCTACGAGCAGTACGTC. This gives the protein CASSGSGSVYEQYV.

This clone was detected a few times. The chain couples TRBV15 to TRBJ2-5, with 8 nucleotides matching TRBD2. This CDR3 contains 15 residues. Germline V gene data show CDR1 as LNHNV and CDR2 as YYDKDF (reference sequence). V was clipped by 1 base and J by 4 bases; unmatched bases: 5. The CDR3 DNA follows: TGTGCCACCAGCAGAGCTTCGGGGGGGGCAGAGACCCAGTACTTC. Its translation is CATSRASGGAETQYF.

This chain connects TRBV29-1 to TRBJ1-1; 10 bases align to TRBD1. Germline V lookup: CDR1 SQVTM, CDR2 ANQGSEA. V dropped 3 bases and J dropped 4; count of bases not matched to a gene: 11. This CDR3 region has 16 residues. The CDR3 reads CSVDGSLGQGGTEAFF. CDR3 nucleotides: TGCAGCGTTGATGGTTCCTTAGGACAGGGGGGCACTGAAGCTTTCTTT. Full variable domain (missing parts from reference TRBV29-1 and TRBJ1-1): SAVISQKPSRDICQRGTSLTIQCQVDSQVTMMFWYRQQPGQSLTLIATANQGSEATYESGFVIDKFPISRPNLTFSTLTVSNMSPEDSSIYLCSVDGSLGQGGTEAFFGQGTRLTVV.

The chain employs TRBV7-6 and TRBJ2-7, with D maybe TRBD1 (5 bases). Germline CDR1 SGHVS, CDR2 FNYEAQ. V was clipped by 0 bases and J by 2 bases, with 11 bases between them. The CDR3 is 15 amino acids. The CDR3 reads CASSLAAQGTYEQYF. As DNA, the CDR3 is TGTGCCAGCAGCTTAGCGGCTCAGGGCACCTACGAGCAGTACTTC. Drawing the rest from reference TRBV7-6 and TRBJ2-7, the complete variable domain is GAGVSQSPRYKVTKRGQDVALRCDPISGHVSLYWYRQALGQGPEFLTYFNYEAQQDKSGLPNDRFSAERPEGSISTLTIQRTEQRDSAMYRCASSLAAQGTYEQYFGPGTRLTVT.

The chain carries TRBV7-3 and TRBJ2-3, with 8 bases lining up with TRBD2. V lost 4 bases, J lost 2 bases, and 5 bases stayed unmatched. CDR1 is SGHTA, CDR2 FQGTGA, per germline. This CDR3 is built from 15 residues. The CDR3 reads CASSSGRGDTDTQYF. CDR3 nucleotide sequence: TGTGCCAGCAGCTCTGGGCGGGGGGACACAGATACGCAGTATTTT.

The chain carries TRBV27 and TRBJ1-1; tentative D call: TRBD1 (5 bases). Per germline, CDR1 MNHEY and CDR2 SMNVEV (reference sequence). V lost 2 bases and J lost 5, with 12 bases in between. This CDR3 is built from 14 residues. CDR3 bases: TGTGCCAGCAGTTTAAGGGGCGGGGTGACTGAAGCTTTCTTT. Translating it yields CASSLRGGVTEAFF.

This rearrangement joins TRBV7-2 to TRBJ2-2; weak D call: TRBD2 (6 bases). The germline gives CDR1 SGHTA, CDR2 FQGNSA. This CDR3 is 15 amino acids long. V gave up 6 bases and J gave up 0 bases, with 11 bases separating them. CDR3: CASRRGGSNTGELFF. CDR3 DNA sequence: TGTGCCAGCAGGCGGGGAGGTTCGAACACCGGGGAGCTGTTTTTT.

As DNA, the CDR3 is TGCGCCAGCAGCTTGGACGTGGGGGCGGCTTTCTTT. It yields the protein CASSLDVGAAFF. This rearrangement joins TRBV5-1 to TRBJ1-1, with D perhaps TRBD1 (6 bases). Germline lookup yields CDR1 SGHRS and CDR2 YFSETQ. Between the trimmed V and J ends, which lost 0 bases and 11 bases, there was a span of 11 bases. The CDR3 runs 12 residues.

The chain links TRBV19 to TRBJ1-5, with 9 bases matching TRBD1. The CDR3 totals 18 residues. Germline V gene lookup returns CDR1 LNHDA and CDR2 SQIVND (reference sequence). With V trimmed by 1 base and J by 5 bases, 12 bases remained unmatched. CDR3 sequence: CASSIVPPDRGGHQPQHF. CDR3 DNA sequence: TGTGCCAGTAGTATAGTGCCCCCGGACAGGGGCGGTCATCAGCCCCAGCATTTT.

The V call is TRBV6-5, the J call TRBJ2-1; 8 bases fit TRBD2. The CDR3 covers 13 residues. Germline CDR1 is MNHEY and CDR2 is SVGAGI. Germline trimming cut 6 bases from V and 6 bases from J; bases unmatched to any gene: 4. The CDR3 DNA reads as TGTGCCAGCAGCTCAACTAGCGGCAATGAGCAGTTCTTC. Its translation: CASSSTSGNEQFF.

J is TRBJ2-1 and V is TRBV5-1; perhaps TRBD2 as D (6 bases). Trimming pared 3 bases from V and 10 bases from J, leaving 8 bases between. CDR1 and CDR2 (germline): SGHRS, YFSETQ. CDR3 length: 11 residues. CDR3 sequence: CASSSGLEQFF. CDR3 coding DNA: TGCGCCAGCAGCTCGGGACTGGAGCAGTTCTTC.

This chain joins TRBV25-1 and TRBJ2-7, with TRBD1 matching 8 bases. The CDR3 covers 14 residues. Germline trimming cut 8 bases from V and 2 bases from J; bases unmatched to any gene: 8. CDR1 and CDR2 (germline): MGHDK, SYGVNS. CDR3: CASVLGQGPYEQYF. The CDR3 DNA follows: TGTGCCAGCGTGCTTGGACAGGGCCCCTACGAGCAGTACTTC.

V is TRBV4-2 and J is TRBJ2-7; 12 bases map to TRBD2. Losses at the gene ends were 3 bases for V and 1 base for J; bases not matched to a gene: 10. The CDR3 covers 18 residues. CDR1 is LGHNA and CDR2 is YNFKEQ in the germline V gene. CDR3 in DNA: TGTGCCAGCAGCCAGGCAACCGGGACTAGCGGGCAATCCTACGAGCAGTACTTC. Protein sequence: CASSQATGTSGQSYEQYF.

V usage is TRBV18 and J usage is TRBJ1-1, with 7 positions matching TRBD1. The CDR3 loop spans 14 amino acids. Germline trimming cut 2 bases from V and 8 bases from J; bases unmatched to any gene: 8. Germline loops: CDR1 KGHSH, CDR2 LQKENI. DNA for the CDR3: TGTGCCAGCTCACCAGGGACAGCAGTCTCCGAAGCTTTCTTT. This gives the protein CASSPGTAVSEAFF. Based on the CDR3 plus reference TRBV18 and TRBJ1-1, the full variable domain is NAGVMQNPRHLVRRRGQEARLRCSPMKGHSHVYWYRQLPEEGLKFMVYLQKENIIDESGMPKERFSAEFPKEGPSILRIQQVVRGDSAAYFCASSPGTAVSEAFFGQGTRLTVV.

The V call is TRBV14, the J call TRBJ1-2, with a tentative D call TRBD1 (6 bases). The CDR3 runs to 14 residues. Trimming shortened V by 4 bases and J by 7 bases, and 16 bases separated the two germline ends. Germline V gene sequence: CDR1 SGHDN, CDR2 FVKESK. The chain's CDR3 is CASSPLNRASGYTF. CDR3 nucleotide sequence: TGTGCCAGCAGCCCCCTAAACAGGGCTTCTGGCTACACCTTC. The whole variable domain, remainder taken from reference TRBV14 and TRBJ1-2, is EAGVTQFPSHSVIEKGQTVTLRCDPISGHDNLYWYRRVMGKEIKFLLHFVKESKQDESGMPNNRFLAERTGGTYSTLKVQPAELEDSGVYFCASSPLNRASGYTFGSGTRLTVV.

The chain uses TRBV11-2 and TRBJ2-7; unclear D gene. In germline, CDR1 is SGHAT, CDR2 FQNNGV. This CDR3 comprises 12 residues. V dropped 8 bases and J dropped 2 bases, with 10 bases sitting between them. In nucleotides, the CDR3 is TGTGCCAGCGGATCAGGAACCTACGAGCAGTACTTC. Its translation: CASGSGTYEQYF.

This clone was recorded only once. This chain links TRBV7-9 with TRBJ1-1, with D hard to call. From germline, CDR1 is SEHNR and CDR2 FQNEAQ (reference sequence). Trimming left V 1 base short and J 3 bases short, with 9 bases between. This CDR3 is built from 14 residues. This CDR3 reads CASSLDFADTEAFF. The DNA for the CDR3 is TGTGCCAGCAGCTTAGATTTTGCGGACACTGAAGCTTTCTTT.

This chain uses TRBV6-1 with TRBJ1-1; D remains ambiguous. CDR1 is MNHNS and CDR2 is SASEGT in the germline V gene. This CDR3 has 13 residues. V was cut by 2 bases and J by 6 bases, with 10 bases left in between. The CDR3 sequence is CASSESRGAEAFF. The CDR3 bases are TGTGCCAGCAGTGAAAGTCGAGGAGCTGAAGCTTTCTTT.

V and J are TRBV2 and TRBJ2-3, with 11 bases identical to TRBD1. Germline CDR1 is SNHLY and CDR2 is FYNNEI. The CDR3 is 13 residues long. V dropped 6 bases and J dropped 7; count of bases not matched to a gene: 3. In DNA form, the CDR3 reads TGTGCCAGCAGCGGACAGGGGGCGAATACGCAGTATTTT. Translation: CASSGQGANTQYF.

The rearrangement joins TRBV5-4 to TRBJ2-5; TRBD2 is a possible D gene (6 bases). Trimming removed 1 base at V and 4 bases at J, with 11 bases between. In germline, CDR1 is SGHNT, CDR2 YYREEE (reference sequence). CDR3 length: 14 residues. Here the CDR3 DNA reads TGTGCCAGCAGCTTGCAACGGGGAGGAGAGACCCAGTACTTC. Translation: CASSLQRGGETQYF.

This chain connects TRBV7-2 to TRBJ2-2, with D tentatively TRBD2 (5 bases). The V gene's germline CDR1 is SGHTA and CDR2 FQGNSA. V lost 5 bases and J lost 8, with 12 bases in between. The CDR3 contains 13 residues. The CDR3 spells CASSARGAGELFF. CDR3 nucleotide sequence: TGTGCCAGCAGCGCCCGGGGAGCGGGGGAGCTGTTTTTT.